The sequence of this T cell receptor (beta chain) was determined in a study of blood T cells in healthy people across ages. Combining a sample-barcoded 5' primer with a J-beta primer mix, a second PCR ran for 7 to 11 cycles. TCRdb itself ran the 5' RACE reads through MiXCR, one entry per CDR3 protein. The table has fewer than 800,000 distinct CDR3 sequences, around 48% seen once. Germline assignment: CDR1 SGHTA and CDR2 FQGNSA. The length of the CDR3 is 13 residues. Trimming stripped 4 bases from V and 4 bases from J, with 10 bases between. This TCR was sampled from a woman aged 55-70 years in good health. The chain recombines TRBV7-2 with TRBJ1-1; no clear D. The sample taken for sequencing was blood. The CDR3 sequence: CASSWRAITEAFF. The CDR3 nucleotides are TGTGCCAGCAGCTGGAGGGCCATCACTGAAGCTTTCTTT.